These 14 T cell receptor beta chains were all obtained from the same sample, sequenced in a study of shared clonotypes between healthy human individuals. Measured with immunoSEQ multiplex PCR; TCRdb has only the in-frame clones, and not every one. Of a few million clones listed, just over 90% are singletons. The sample taken for sequencing was naive CD4+ T cells sorted from blood. Subset noted: CD45RA+ positively selected. These TCRs come from a young man in good health.

J is TRBJ2-1 and V is TRBV9; 7 bases agree with TRBD2. This CDR3 has 13 residues. V shed 4 bases, J shed 5 bases, and the junction held 3 bases outside the gene matches. Germline-derived CDR1 and CDR2 are SGDLS and YYNGEE. CDR3: CASSPGGNNEQFF. The CDR3 coding sequence is TGTGCCAGCAGCCCCGGGGGGAACAATGAGCAGTTCTTC.

The J gene is TRBJ1-3, the V gene TRBV27; D uncertain. Per germline, CDR1 MNHEY and CDR2 SMNVEV (reference sequence). The ends were cut back, 5 bases at V and 0 bases at J, with 14 bases in the middle. The CDR3 sequence is 16 residues long. This chain's CDR3 is CASSLKGGSSGNTIYF. Here the CDR3 DNA reads TGTGCCAGCAGTCTGAAAGGCGGAAGCTCTGGAAACACCATATATTTT.

The rearrangement links TRBV4-3 to TRBJ2-7; 7 bases agree with TRBD2. J gave up 3 bases and V 1 base, and 6 bases lay outside the gene matches. From germline, CDR1 is LGHNA and CDR2 YSLEER. There are 15 residues in the CDR3. CDR3 sequence: CASSQGLWGGYEQYF. The CDR3 DNA reads as TGCGCCAGCAGCCAAGGGCTATGGGGGGGCTACGAGCAGTACTTC.

This rearrangement joins TRBV4-1 to TRBJ2-1; tentatively, D is TRBD1 (5 bases). Germline CDR1 reads MGHRA; CDR2 reads YSYEKL. V was pared by 5 bases and J by 2 bases, with 10 bases between. CDR3 length equals 14 residues. CDR3 protein: CASSLDTPYNEQFF. DNA of the CDR3: TGCGCCAGCAGCTTGGACACACCCTACAATGAGCAGTTCTTC.

The genes are TRBV7-2 and TRBJ2-2; D not certain. In germline, CDR1 is SGHTA, CDR2 FQGNSA. Trimming took 5 bases from V and 4 from J, leaving 20 bases between them. The CDR3 has 17 residues. For the CDR3, the DNA is TGTGCCAGCAGCCCCCAGAAGAACGAGTTACTCACCGGGGAGCTGTTTTTT. Translating gives CASSPQKNELLTGELFF.

The genes are TRBV5-1 and TRBJ2-5; 9 bases align to TRBD2. Trimming took 1 base from V and 4 from J; bases not matched to a gene: 2. CDR3 size: 14 residues. CDR1 is SGHRS, CDR2 YFSETQ, per germline. The CDR3 bases are TGCGCCAGCAGCTTGCCAGCGGGAGGAGAGACCCAGTACTTC. As protein: CASSLPAGGETQYF.

The chain uses TRBV11-2 and TRBJ2-3; 8 positions match TRBD2. The CDR3 spans 16 residues. With V trimmed by 1 base and J by 5 bases, 8 bases remained unmatched. Per the germline V gene, CDR1 is SGHAT and CDR2 is FQNNGV. The CDR3 here is CASSLVLTSVGDTQYF. The CDR3 nucleotides read TGTGCCAGCAGCTTAGTCCTGACTAGCGTGGGAGATACGCAGTATTTT.

In DNA, the CDR3 is TGCGCCAGCACGCTGATGGACAACACCGGGGAGCTGTTTTTT. It translates to CASTLMDNTGELFF. The chain is built from TRBV5-1 and TRBJ2-2; unclear D gene. The CDR3 loop spans 14 amino acids. Trimming pared 6 bases from V and 2 bases from J, leaving 11 bases between. CDR1 SGHRS and CDR2 YFSETQ come from the germline V gene.

A single count supports this clone. Compared with germline, one end of the junction differs, possibly owing to a read error. The rearrangement joins TRBV2 to TRBJ2-2; 9 bases fit TRBD1. The CDR3 totals 17 residues. Germline V CDR1 and CDR2: SNHLY, FYNNEI. The CDR3 nucleotides are TGTGCCAGCAGCGAAGATTGGACAGGGGTGAACACCGGGGAGCTGTTTTTT. Amino acid sequence: CASSEDWTGVNTGELFF.

As to this clone: Within the sample, other DNA sequences also encode this same CDR3. The chain employs TRBV5-1 and TRBJ2-1, with D perhaps TRBD2 (5 bases). CDR3 size: 14 residues. Trimming took 0 bases from V and 4 from J, leaving 8 bases between them. Germline CDR1 and CDR2: SGHRS and YFSETQ. CDR3 nucleotides: TGCGCCAGCAGCTTGGAACTAGTTTACAATGAGCAGTTCTTC. Its protein is CASSLELVYNEQFF.

Note on this clone: The same CDR3 can be traced to other DNA sequences in this sample. V is TRBV6-1 and J is TRBJ1-5, with D unresolved. The CDR3 spans 14 residues. Between the trimmed V and J ends, which lost 1 base and 2 bases, there was a span of 6 bases. Germline V lookup: CDR1 MNHNS, CDR2 SASEGT. CDR3 in DNA: TGTGCCAGCAGTGAAGGGATCGGCAATCAGCCCCAGCATTTT. It yields the protein CASSEGIGNQPQHF.

The chain is built from TRBV19 and TRBJ1-6; TRBD1 agrees at 7 bases. J was trimmed by 7 bases and V by 4 bases; bases with no gene match: 10. Germline V gene data show CDR1 as LNHDA and CDR2 as SQIVND (reference sequence). This CDR3 has 16 amino acids. CDR3 sequence: CASSRKGGTANSPLHF. The DNA of the CDR3 is TGTGCCAGTAGTAGGAAGGGAGGGACAGCCAATTCACCCCTCCACTTT.

The CDR3 protein is CASSEWDSPLHF. The DNA of the CDR3 is TGCGCCAGCAGTGAGTGGGATTCACCCCTCCACTTT. The rearrangement links TRBV10-1 to TRBJ1-6; D uncertain. Germline V lookup: CDR1 WNHNN, CDR2 SYGVQD (reference sequence). The CDR3 contains 12 residues. Trimming stripped 1 base from V and 8 bases from J, with 3 bases between.

This chain uses TRBV5-6 with TRBJ2-7, with a weak D call TRBD1 (5 bases). CDR1 and CDR2 from the germline V gene are SGHDT and YYEEEE. There are 15 residues in the CDR3. The germline V and J ends were trimmed by 1 base and 0 bases, with 11 bases remaining between them. The CDR3 spells CASSLYRTSSYEQYF. CDR3 bases: TGTGCCAGCAGCTTGTACAGGACAAGCTCCTACGAGCAGTACTTC.